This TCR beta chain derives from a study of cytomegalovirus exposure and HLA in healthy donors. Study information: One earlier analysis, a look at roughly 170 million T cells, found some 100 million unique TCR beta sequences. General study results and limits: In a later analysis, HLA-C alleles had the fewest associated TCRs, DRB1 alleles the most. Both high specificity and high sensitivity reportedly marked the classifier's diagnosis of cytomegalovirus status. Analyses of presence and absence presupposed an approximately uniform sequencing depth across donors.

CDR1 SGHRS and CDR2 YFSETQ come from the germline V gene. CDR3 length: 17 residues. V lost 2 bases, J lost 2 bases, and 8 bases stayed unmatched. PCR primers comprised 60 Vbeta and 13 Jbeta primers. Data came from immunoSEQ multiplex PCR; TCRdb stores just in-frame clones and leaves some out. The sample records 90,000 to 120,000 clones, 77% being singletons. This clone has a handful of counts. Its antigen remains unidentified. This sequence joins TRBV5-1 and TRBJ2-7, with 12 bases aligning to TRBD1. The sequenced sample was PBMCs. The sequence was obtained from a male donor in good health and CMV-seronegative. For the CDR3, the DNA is TGCGCCAGCAGCTTAAGGGACAGGGGGCAATCTACCTACGAGCAGTACTTC. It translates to CASSLRDRGQSTYEQYF.